The 24 T cell receptor beta chains in this list originate from one sample, sequenced in a study of radiation and T cells in renal cell carcinoma (dated by TCRdb to the early 2020s). The method behind the library was the immunoSEQ multiplex PCR assay. Sourced from immuneACCESS, this table was stored by TCRdb with only in-frame sequences that have V and J called. A share of the clones is absent; for the studies checked, an unresolved V gene accounts for under half, and the remainder has no known explanation. For this sample there are about 83,000 clones; around four fifths appear just once. Around 2.5% of the sample goes to the ten largest clones. The time point label on this specimen signifies: blood 4 weeks post-SBRT, at nephrectomy. The meaning of the sample's treatment or condition label: 15 Gy SBRT to primary tumor, nephrectomy 4 weeks later. Sequencing was performed on blood, taken from a patient whose treatment included radiotherapy and nephrectomy. These receptor sequences come from a woman in her sixties or seventies with renal cell carcinoma.

A single count supports this clone. The J gene is TRBJ1-5, the V gene TRBV28; no reliable D call. Germline CDR1 reads MDHEN; CDR2 reads SYDVKM. The CDR3 contains 15 residues. The V end was cut by 6 bases, the J end by 1 base, with 13 bases between. CDR3 coding DNA: TGTGCCAGCAGCCGAACCCCTGGGAGCAATCAGCCCCAGCATTTT. Its protein product is CASSRTPGSNQPQHF.

The chain's CDR3 is CASSALQGARDTQYF. DNA for the CDR3: TGTGCCAGCAGCGCCCTACAGGGGGCGCGGGATACGCAGTATTTT. This chain joins TRBV5-4 and TRBJ2-3, with 9 bases fitting TRBD1. The CDR3 totals 15 residues. V lost 4 bases and J lost 6; bases outside the gene matches: 9. CDR1 is SGHNT and CDR2 is YYREEE in the germline V gene (reference sequence). Filled out from reference TRBV5-4 and TRBJ2-3, the complete variable domain reads ETGVTQSPTHLIKTRGQQVTLRCSSQSGHNTVSWYQQALGQGPQFIFQYYREEENGRGNFPPRFSGLQFPNYSSELNVNALELDDSALYLCASSALQGARDTQYFGPGTRLTVL.

The chain joins TRBV28 to TRBJ1-2; D is perhaps TRBD1 (6 bases). The CDR3 length is 16 residues. Deletions cut 5 bases from V and 8 bases from J, with 24 bases between. Germline CDR1 MDHEN, CDR2 SYDVKM. This chain's CDR3 is CASSTGTSSNWEGYTF. CDR3 DNA sequence: TGTGCCAGCAGTACCGGGACATCATCCAATTGGGAAGGCTACACCTTC.

This chain uses TRBV4-1 with TRBJ1-2; the match to TRBD1 covers 8 bases. Germline trimming cut 5 bases from V and 1 base from J; bases unmatched to any gene: 15. CDR1 and CDR2 from the germline V gene are MGHRA and YSYEKL. CDR3 length: 18 amino acids. The DNA for the CDR3 is TGCGCCAGCAGCAATACTCCGAGCAGGGGGCCATATAACTATGGCTACACCTTC. Protein sequence: CASSNTPSRGPYNYGYTF.

This clone is a singleton in its sample. The V call is TRBV2, the J call TRBJ1-2; D possibly corresponds to TRBD1 (6 bases). V lost 5 bases and J 3 bases, leaving 19 bases between the germline ends. Per the germline V gene, CDR1 is SNHLY and CDR2 is FYNNEI. The CDR3 is 16 amino acids. CDR3 sequence: CASSPVGNSGDYGYTF. The DNA of the CDR3 is TGTGCCAGCAGTCCCGTGGGTAACTCAGGGGACTATGGCTACACCTTC.

This chain joins TRBV9 and TRBJ2-3, with D uncertain. The ends were cut back, 3 bases at V and 4 bases at J, with 3 bases in the middle. Germline V gene sequence: CDR1 SGDLS, CDR2 YYNGEE. The CDR3 spans 11 residues. The CDR3 spells CASSGPDTQYF. The CDR3 DNA reads as TGTGCCAGCAGCGGTCCAGATACGCAGTATTTT.

The V call is TRBV11-3, the J call TRBJ2-1; D call uncertain. The germline V gene has CDR1 SGHNT and CDR2 YENEEA. This CDR3 contains 13 residues. V lost 2 bases and J lost 4, with 6 bases in between. The CDR3 bases are TGTGCCAGCAGCTTATTGGGGTACAATGAGCAGTTCTTC. This sequence encodes CASSLLGYNEQFF.

The chain is built from TRBV5-1 and TRBJ2-7, with 10 bases identical to TRBD2. Germline loops: CDR1 SGHRS, CDR2 YFSETQ. This CDR3 has 16 residues. V lost 4 bases, J lost 3 bases, and 10 bases stayed unmatched. This CDR3 is CASSRQGTSARYEQYF. CDR3 sequence (DNA): TGCGCCAGCAGCCGACAAGGGACTAGCGCCCGCTACGAGCAGTACTTC. The complete variable domain, with remaining parts taken from reference TRBV5-1 and TRBJ2-7, reads KAGVTQTPRYLIKTRGQQVTLSCSPISGHRSVSWYQQTPGQGLQFLFEYFSETQRNKGNFPGRFSGRQFSNSRSEMNVSTLELGDSALYLCASSRQGTSARYEQYFGPGTRLTVT.

The V call is TRBV25-1, the J call TRBJ2-7; 7 nucleotides agree with TRBD2. Germline V gene sequence: CDR1 MGHDK, CDR2 SYGVNS. Trimming removed 3 bases from V and 4 bases from J; junction bases left unmatched: 6. This CDR3 region has 14 residues. CDR3 nucleotides: TGTGCCAGCAGTGACAGTCTAGCGGTTTACGAGCAGTACTTC. Amino acid sequence: CASSDSLAVYEQYF.

This chain connects TRBV10-3 to TRBJ2-2, with D perhaps matching TRBD1 (5 bases). Germline assignment: CDR1 ENHRY and CDR2 SYGVKD. The CDR3 extends over 14 amino acids. The CDR3 reads CAVTGRVDTGELFF. In DNA form, the CDR3 reads TGTGCGGTAACGGGCAGGGTCGACACCGGGGAGCTGTTTTTT.

The chain joins TRBV2 to TRBJ2-7; no clear D gene. Germline-derived CDR1 and CDR2 are SNHLY and FYNNEI. The CDR3 runs to 15 residues. With 4 bases removed from V and 1 base from J, the gap between germline ends came to 14 bases. The CDR3 is CASSGPAPPSYEQYF. The CDR3 region has the DNA TGTGCCAGCAGTGGGCCCGCTCCTCCGTCCTACGAGCAGTACTTC.

This chain uses TRBV15 with TRBJ2-3, with D perhaps given as TRBD1 or TRBD2 (5 bases each). The CDR3 has 14 amino acids. CDR1 is LNHNV and CDR2 is YYDKDF in the germline V gene (reference sequence). Trimming took 8 bases from V and 0 from J, leaving 12 bases between them. CDR3 nucleotide sequence: TGTGCCACCCAAATCGGGGCTAGCACAGATACGCAGTATTTT. Encoded protein: CATQIGASTDTQYF.

The rearrangement joins TRBV7-9 to TRBJ2-3; 9 nucleotides align to TRBD1. Germline values: CDR1 SEHNR, CDR2 FQNEAQ (reference sequence). The junction had 6 bases not matched to a gene; V was cut back by 5 bases and J by 0 bases. The CDR3 runs 16 residues. The CDR3 spells CASSRQTGGSTDTQYF. The CDR3 DNA reads TGTGCCAGCAGCAGACAGACAGGGGGAAGCACAGATACGCAGTATTTT.

The rearrangement uses TRBV27 and TRBJ2-3; no reliable D call. The CDR3 covers 14 residues. Germline lookup yields CDR1 MNHEY and CDR2 SMNVEV (reference sequence). Between the trimmed V and J ends, which lost 5 bases and 5 bases, there was a span of 14 bases. The CDR3 protein is CASSPLFRGDTQYF. CDR3 nucleotides: TGTGCCAGCAGTCCCCTATTTCGAGGAGATACGCAGTATTTT.

The V gene is TRBV28, the J gene TRBJ1-5; 7 nucleotides align to TRBD1. Per germline, CDR1 MDHEN and CDR2 SYDVKM. J gave up 3 bases and V 6 bases, and 8 bases lay outside the gene matches. CDR3 length equals 15 residues. CDR3 nucleotides: TGTGCCAGCAGCTTTCTGGGACAGAACAATCAGCCCCAGCATTTT. Protein: CASSFLGQNNQPQHF.

The chain recombines TRBV23-1 with TRBJ1-1; 7 positions match TRBD1. TRBV23-1 is known as an ORF, though its function is uncertain. The junction had 6 bases not matched to a gene; V was cut back by 3 bases and J by 5 bases. This CDR3 has 14 residues. Here the CDR3 reads CASSQEGARTEAFF. In DNA, the CDR3 is TGCGCCAGCAGTCAGGAGGGGGCAAGGACTGAAGCTTTCTTT.

The chain joins TRBV19 to TRBJ1-5; TRBD1 aligns across 10 bases. Trimming at V came to 4 bases and at J to 2 bases, leaving 11 bases not matched to a gene. The CDR3 runs 18 residues. From germline, CDR1 is LNHDA and CDR2 SQIVND (reference sequence). CDR3 bases: TGTGCCAGTAGTACAAGACAGGGGGCAGGGGTCGGCAATCAGCCCCAGCATTTT. Residues: CASSTRQGAGVGNQPQHF.

The chain combines TRBV7-6 with TRBJ1-1; a possible D gene is TRBD1 (6 bases). V lost 4 bases to trimming and J lost 4 bases, with 25 bases between them. Germline CDR1 and CDR2: SGHVS and FNYEAQ. The CDR3 consists of 18 residues. The CDR3 loop is CASSSTRPIRGVVTEAFF. DNA of the CDR3: TGTGCCAGCAGCTCCACTCGGCCGATAAGGGGGGTGGTCACTGAAGCTTTCTTT.

The chain links TRBV27 to TRBJ1-1; D unclear. The CDR3 runs 13 residues. Germline V gene lookup returns CDR1 MNHEY and CDR2 SMNVEV (reference sequence). V dropped 3 bases and J dropped 6 bases, with 11 bases sitting between them. In nucleotides, the CDR3 is TGTGCCAGCAGTTTCCGAACCGGGGCTGAAGCTTTCTTT. Residues: CASSFRTGAEAFF.

The chain links TRBV6-1 to TRBJ2-7; 10 nucleotides agree with TRBD2. Germline assignment: CDR1 MNHNS and CDR2 SASEGT. V trimming: 7 bases; J trimming: 5 bases; junction bases outside the gene matches: 5. CDR3 length: 13 amino acids. CDR3 in DNA: TGTGCCAGCAACCAGCGGGAGGGCCACGAGCAGTACTTC. Protein: CASNQREGHEQYF.

The gene calls are TRBV28 and TRBJ1-4; perhaps TRBD1 as D (5 bases). Germline V gene data show CDR1 as MDHEN and CDR2 as SYDVKM. This CDR3 comprises 12 residues. Trimming took 6 bases from V and 11 from J, leaving 13 bases between them. The chain's CDR3 is CASSRGGGKLFF. The CDR3 DNA sequence: TGTGCCAGCAGCCGCGGGGGAGGGAAACTGTTTTTT.

A few counts support this clone. The rearrangement links TRBV5-1 to TRBJ1-3, with D tentatively TRBD1 (6 bases). The CDR3 sequence is 14 residues long. V lost 0 bases to trimming and J lost 8 bases, with 12 bases between them. The germline V gene has CDR1 SGHRS and CDR2 YFSETQ. The CDR3, as DNA: TGCGCCAGCAGCTTGGACGGGGGCGAAGACACCATATATTTT. The encoded protein is CASSLDGGEDTIYF. Complete variable domain (other parts from reference TRBV5-1 and TRBJ1-3): KAGVTQTPRYLIKTRGQQVTLSCSPISGHRSVSWYQQTPGQGLQFLFEYFSETQRNKGNFPGRFSGRQFSNSRSEMNVSTLELGDSALYLCASSLDGGEDTIYFGEGSWLTVV.

J is TRBJ2-3 and V is TRBV7-3; 10 bases fit TRBD2. CDR3 length equals 15 residues. Germline V CDR1 and CDR2: SGHTA, FQGTGA. Unmatched junction bases numbered 6, after V lost 2 bases and J lost 7 bases. CDR3 in amino acids: CASSLVLAGSHTQYF. The CDR3, as DNA: TGTGCCAGCAGCTTAGTACTAGCGGGGTCACATACGCAGTATTTT.

This sequence joins TRBV28 and TRBJ1-5; the D gene is possibly TRBD1 (5 bases). The V end was cut by 6 bases, the J end by 7 bases, with 10 bases between. CDR3 size: 12 residues. In germline, CDR1 is MDHEN, CDR2 SYDVKM. The CDR3 protein is CASSGGGQPQHF. CDR3 DNA sequence: TGTGCCAGCAGCGGTGGGGGACAGCCCCAGCATTTT. The variable domain in full, with the rest retrieved from reference TRBV28 and TRBJ1-5, is DVKVTQSSRYLVKRTGEKVFLECVQDMDHENMFWYRQDPGLGLRLIYFSYDVKMKEKGDIPEGYSVSREKKERFSLILESASTNQTSMYLCASSGGGQPQHFGDGTRLSIL.